One and the same sample provided the 29 T cell receptor beta chains below, sequenced in a study of OX40 agonist ivuxolimab in advanced cancers. Method: immunoSEQ multiplex PCR; TCRdb's copy keeps in-frame clones and lacks some. The table lists over 55,000 clones, roughly 90% of them singletons. Sequencing used CD4+ or CD8+ T cells sorted from blood, obtained in a trial of the OX40 agonist ivuxolimab. The receptors derive from an adult with an advanced solid tumor such as melanoma, head and neck, liver or kidney cancer.

The chain joins TRBV30 to TRBJ2-7; no definite D call. V lost 2 bases to trimming and J lost 0 bases, with 11 bases between them. CDR3 size: 14 residues. Germline loops: CDR1 GTSNPN, CDR2 SVGIG (reference sequence). Here the CDR3 reads CAWSFDLGSYEQYF. The CDR3 coding sequence is TGTGCCTGGAGTTTCGACTTGGGCTCCTACGAGCAGTACTTC.

The chain recombines TRBV7-2 with TRBJ1-1, with a tentative D call TRBD1 (5 bases). V gave up 6 bases and J gave up 0 bases, with 11 bases separating them. The CDR3 runs to 14 residues. The germline V gene has CDR1 SGHTA and CDR2 FQGNSA. Written as DNA, the CDR3 is TGTGCCAGCAGTCCGGGACTGCTGAACACTGAAGCTTTCTTT. The encoded protein is CASSPGLLNTEAFF.

The J gene is TRBJ1-1, the V gene TRBV5-1, with 10 bases matching TRBD1. Germline V gene lookup returns CDR1 SGHRS and CDR2 YFSETQ. V shed 3 bases, J shed 1 base, and the junction held 9 bases outside the gene matches. The CDR3 has 17 residues. The CDR3 reads CASSSVPGQGWNTEAFF. The CDR3 nucleotides read TGCGCCAGCAGCTCGGTCCCGGGACAGGGGTGGAACACTGAAGCTTTCTTT.

As regards this clone: The same CDR3 is also encoded by other DNA sequences in this sample. This chain uses TRBV5-1 with TRBJ1-2; D might be TRBD1 (6 bases). The ends were cut back, 0 bases at V and 2 bases at J, with 8 bases in the middle. CDR1 is SGHRS and CDR2 is YFSETQ in the germline V gene. The CDR3 loop spans 14 amino acids. This CDR3 is CASSLGQGNYGYTF. The CDR3 nucleotides read TGCGCCAGCAGCTTGGGCCAGGGGAACTATGGCTACACCTTC.

This chain uses TRBV30 with TRBJ1-1; 8 nucleotides match TRBD1. Germline CDR1 and CDR2: GTSNPN and SVGIG (reference sequence). This CDR3 has 13 amino acids. V shed 2 bases and J 4 bases; nucleotides not matched to a gene: 3. Here the CDR3 reads CAWSWTGSTEAFF. CDR3 bases: TGTGCCTGGAGTTGGACAGGGAGCACTGAAGCTTTCTTT.

The chain is built from TRBV5-1 and TRBJ2-5; TRBD1 matches 7 bases. The CDR3 contains 15 residues. J was trimmed by 3 bases and V by 0 bases; bases with no gene match: 5. Germline V gene data show CDR1 as SGHRS and CDR2 as YFSETQ. DNA of the CDR3: TGCGCCAGCAGCTTGGATGGGACAGCAGAAGAGACCCAGTACTTC. Protein sequence: CASSLDGTAEETQYF. Drawing the rest from reference TRBV5-1 and TRBJ2-5, the complete variable domain is KAGVTQTPRYLIKTRGQQVTLSCSPISGHRSVSWYQQTPGQGLQFLFEYFSETQRNKGNFPGRFSGRQFSNSRSEMNVSTLELGDSALYLCASSLDGTAEETQYFGPGTRLLVL.

V usage is TRBV19 and J usage is TRBJ2-2; 9 nucleotides match TRBD2. Germline CDR1 and CDR2: LNHDA and SQIVND (reference sequence). This CDR3 region has 15 residues. V was pared by 6 bases and J by 4 bases, with 6 bases of the junction left unmatched. The CDR3 reads CASSREAGGTGELFF. The CDR3 DNA reads as TGTGCCAGTAGCAGGGAAGCGGGGGGCACCGGGGAGCTGTTTTTT.

The chain is built from TRBV19 and TRBJ1-2; D may be TRBD1 (5 bases). The CDR3 has 15 amino acids. Germline V CDR1 and CDR2: LNHDA, SQIVND (reference sequence). V lost 7 bases and J lost 5, with 20 bases in between. The CDR3 reads CASIFDGGTAYGYTF. The CDR3 nucleotides are TGTGCCAGTATTTTTGACGGGGGAACGGCTTATGGCTACACCTTC.

The chain is built from TRBV18 and TRBJ2-7; D remains unclear. CDR1 KGHSH and CDR2 LQKENI come from the germline V gene. With 0 bases removed from V and 7 bases from J, the gap between germline ends came to 7 bases. The CDR3 has 12 residues. CDR3 sequence reads: CASSPPMEEQYF. CDR3 DNA: TGTGCCAGCTCACCACCTATGGAGGAGCAGTACTTC.

V gene TRBV6-6 combines with J gene TRBJ2-4; 7 bases match TRBD2. The CDR3 covers 12 residues. The V segment lost 8 bases and the J segment 8 bases; nucleotides outside the gene matches: 6. Germline-derived CDR1 and CDR2 are MNHNY and SVGAGI (reference sequence). The CDR3 nucleotides are TGTGCCAGCGGAGCGGGGCCGGACATTCAGTACTTC. Amino acids: CASGAGPDIQYF.

The chain combines TRBV6-1 with TRBJ2-7; possibly TRBD1 for D (6 bases). Trimming removed 6 bases at V and 4 bases at J, with 19 bases between. Per germline, CDR1 MNHNS and CDR2 SASEGT. This CDR3 has 15 amino acids. The CDR3 loop reads CASSTTGFGRYEQYF. The CDR3 bases are TGTGCCAGCAGCACAACAGGGTTCGGTCGGTACGAGCAGTACTTC.

The chain joins TRBV4-2 to TRBJ1-3; 7 bases agree with TRBD1. V lost 5 bases to trimming and J lost 4 bases; unmatched junction nucleotides: 5. The CDR3 runs to 14 residues. In germline, CDR1 is LGHNA, CDR2 YNFKEQ. The CDR3 is CASSTLTGGNTIYF. The CDR3 DNA is TGTGCCAGCAGCACCTTGACAGGGGGAAACACCATATATTTT.

The rearrangement links TRBV6-5 to TRBJ1-4, with TRBD1 matching over 9 bases. Germline CDR1 reads MNHEY; CDR2 reads SVGAGI. CDR3 length: 14 residues. V lost 6 bases to trimming and J lost 10 bases; unmatched junction nucleotides: 9. The CDR3 reads CASRSQGAPGKLFF. The CDR3 region has the DNA TGTGCCAGCAGGTCACAGGGGGCTCCAGGAAAACTGTTTTTT.

The chain joins TRBV5-1 to TRBJ1-4, with TRBD1 as a possible D gene (5 bases). Trimming pared 1 base from V and 1 base from J, leaving 11 bases between. This CDR3 has 16 residues. Germline CDR1 and CDR2: SGHRS and YFSETQ. The CDR3 DNA is TGCGCCAGCAGCTTGCAGGGTACCCGAACTAATGAAAAACTGTTTTTT. Its protein is CASSLQGTRTNEKLFF.

As DNA, the CDR3 is TGCGCCAGCACCGAAGAACCGGGACTAGATACGCAGTATTTT. This translates into CASTEEPGLDTQYF. The chain is built from TRBV5-1 and TRBJ2-3; TRBD2 is a possible D gene (6 bases). Trimming shortened V by 6 bases and J by 5 bases, and 16 bases separated the two germline ends. The CDR3 has 14 amino acids. Germline V gene lookup returns CDR1 SGHRS and CDR2 YFSETQ.

The chain couples TRBV5-4 to TRBJ2-7; possible D gene TRBD2, 7 bases. The germline gives CDR1 SGHNT, CDR2 YYREEE (reference sequence). V was shortened by 0 bases and J by 5 bases, with 9 bases between the two germline ends. The CDR3 contains 13 residues. CDR3 DNA sequence: TGTGCCAGCAGCTTGGCGGGGGGCGACGAGCAGTACTTC. It translates to CASSLAGGDEQYF. The full variable domain, its missing parts supplied by reference TRBV5-4 and TRBJ2-7, is ETGVTQSPTHLIKTRGQQVTLRCSSQSGHNTVSWYQQALGQGPQFIFQYYREEENGRGNFPPRFSGLQFPNYSSELNVNALELDDSALYLCASSLAGGDEQYFGPGTRLTVT.

J is TRBJ1-5 and V is TRBV7-2; no definite D call. Per the germline V gene, CDR1 is SGHTA and CDR2 is FQGNSA. Deletions cut 5 bases from V and 4 bases from J, with 6 bases between. The CDR3 extends over 12 amino acids. The CDR3 nucleotides are TGTGCCAGCAGCCCCCATAATCAGCCCCAGCATTTT. It is translated as CASSPHNQPQHF.

The chain uses TRBV2 and TRBJ2-6; D may correspond to TRBD1 or TRBD2 (5 bases each). The CDR3 is 17 amino acids. CDR1 is SNHLY, CDR2 FYNNEI, per germline. Trimming shortened V by 6 bases and J by 2 bases, and 17 bases separated the two germline ends. As DNA, the CDR3 is TGTGCCAGCAGATTGGTCAGGGTGAGGGCTGGGGCCAACGTCCTGACTTTC. Residues: CASRLVRVRAGANVLTF. The full variable domain, its missing parts supplied by reference TRBV2 and TRBJ2-6, is EPEVTQTPSHQVTQMGQEVILRCVPISNHLYFYWYRQILGQKVEFLVSFYNNEISEKSEIFDDQFSVERPDGSNFTLKIRSTKLEDSAMYFCASRLVRVRAGANVLTFGAGSRLTVL.

This chain joins TRBV9 and TRBJ2-5; D gene ambiguous. With 0 bases removed from V and 2 bases from J, the gap between germline ends came to 8 bases. Germline CDR1 SGDLS, CDR2 YYNGEE. CDR3 length: 14 amino acids. The CDR3 DNA is TGTGCCAGCAGCGTAGCGATCTCACAAGAGACCCAGTACTTC. Translating gives CASSVAISQETQYF.

The rearrangement uses TRBV7-2 and TRBJ2-1, with D perhaps being TRBD1 or TRBD2 (5 bases each). CDR1 and CDR2 from the germline V gene are SGHTA and FQGNSA. CDR3 length: 13 residues. The CDR3 spells CATGLPAPNEQFF. DNA for the CDR3: TGTGCTACAGGACTCCCCGCCCCCAATGAGCAGTTCTTC.

This clone has just a few counts. This chain uses TRBV4-3 with TRBJ1-1; possible D gene TRBD1, 5 bases. The germline gives CDR1 LGHNA, CDR2 YSLEER. V was cut by 0 bases and J by 14 bases, with 22 bases left in between. This CDR3 spans 15 amino acids. DNA of the CDR3: TGCGCCAGCAGCCAAGATTGGGGGGTTAGGACCGAGGAGTTCTTT. Translated, it gives CASSQDWGVRTEEFF.

This chain joins TRBV5-1 and TRBJ1-5, with 9 bases lining up with TRBD1. The CDR3 contains 16 residues. V shed 4 bases, J shed 2 bases, and the junction held 7 bases outside the gene matches. In germline, CDR1 is SGHRS, CDR2 YFSETQ. The CDR3 reads CASSGGQGWGNQPQHF. The CDR3 DNA sequence: TGCGCCAGCAGCGGGGGACAGGGCTGGGGCAATCAGCCCCAGCATTTT.

The chain employs TRBV7-2 and TRBJ2-3; no firm D call. The CDR3 has 15 amino acids. Germline-derived CDR1 and CDR2 are SGHTA and FQGNSA. V lost 2 bases and J 7 bases, leaving 16 bases between the germline ends. The chain's CDR3 is CASSLTVTITHTQYF. The CDR3 region has the DNA TGTGCCAGCAGCTTAACCGTTACCATCACCCATACGCAGTATTTT.

The rearrangement uses TRBV5-1 and TRBJ2-7, with D uncertain. V was clipped by 0 bases and J by 5 bases, with 15 bases between them. The germline V gene encodes CDR1 SGHRS and CDR2 YFSETQ. This CDR3 is 15 amino acids long. CDR3 sequence: CASSLEPIPLDEQYF. The CDR3 DNA reads TGCGCCAGCAGCTTGGAACCCATTCCTCTCGACGAGCAGTACTTC.

The chain recombines TRBV5-5 with TRBJ1-5, with 12 positions matching TRBD1. Germline V gene sequence: CDR1 SGHKS, CDR2 YYEKEE (reference sequence). The CDR3 spans 16 residues. With 3 bases clipped from V and 6 bases from J, the junction kept 7 bases outside the gene matches. The CDR3 nucleotides are TGTGCCAGCAGCTCAACCGGGACAGGGGGCCGTCAGCCCCAGCATTTT. Amino acids: CASSSTGTGGRQPQHF.

The chain carries TRBV5-4 and TRBJ2-1; 7 bases align to TRBD2. The V gene end was trimmed by 3 bases and the J gene end by 1 base; junction bases not matched to a gene: 10. The CDR3 spans 17 residues. Germline V gene lookup returns CDR1 SGHNT and CDR2 YYREEE (reference sequence). The CDR3 DNA follows: TGTGCCAGCAGCTCTTGGGGGAGGGGCCCTTCCTACAATGAGCAGTTCTTC. It translates to CASSSWGRGPSYNEQFF. The full variable domain, completed using reference TRBV5-4 and TRBJ2-1, is ETGVTQSPTHLIKTRGQQVTLRCSSQSGHNTVSWYQQALGQGPQFIFQYYREEENGRGNFPPRFSGLQFPNYSSELNVNALELDDSALYLCASSSWGRGPSYNEQFFGPGTRLTVL.

The gene calls are TRBV7-2 and TRBJ1-6; 7 bases match TRBD1. Germline CDR1 reads SGHTA; CDR2 reads FQGNSA. V shed 5 bases and J 6 bases; nucleotides not matched to a gene: 7. CDR3 length equals 15 residues. As DNA, the CDR3 is TGTGCCAGCAGCCGTGGACAGGCTGGTAATTCACCCCTCCACTTT. The encoded protein is CASSRGQAGNSPLHF. The whole variable domain, filled in from reference TRBV7-2 and TRBJ1-6, reads GAGVSQSPSNKVTEKGKDVELRCDPISGHTALYWYRQSLGQGLEFLIYFQGNSAPDKSGLPSDRFSAERTGGSVSTLTIQRTQQEDSAVYLCASSRGQAGNSPLHFGNGTRLTVT.

The J gene is TRBJ2-7, the V gene TRBV6-5, with 8 positions matching TRBD1. The CDR3 is made up of 16 amino acids. The trim removed 0 bases at V and 10 bases at J, leaving 14 bases unmatched. Germline CDR1 reads MNHEY; CDR2 reads SVGAGI. Written as DNA, the CDR3 is TGTGCCAGCAGTTACTCGGGAATCGGGACAGGTCCCCTTCAGTACTTC. Protein sequence: CASSYSGIGTGPLQYF.

The chain joins TRBV7-9 to TRBJ1-5; D ambiguous. Germline V gene lookup returns CDR1 SEHNR and CDR2 FQNEAQ (reference sequence). V was shortened by 5 bases and J by 0 bases, with 11 bases between the two germline ends. The length of the CDR3 is 15 residues. The CDR3 spells CASSPGLSSNQPQHF. In DNA form, the CDR3 reads TGTGCCAGCAGCCCTGGACTGAGTAGCAATCAGCCCCAGCATTTT.